This record looks at one TCR beta chain sequence and its context. The antigen is unknown. The sample originates from a study of cytomegalovirus exposure and HLA in healthy donors. Clones were read by immunoSEQ multiplex PCR, and TCRdb kept only the in-frame ones, dropping some. Here the sample spans over 150,000 clones, less than 95% being singletons. Study-wide findings and caveats: Diagnosis of cytomegalovirus status made by the classifier reportedly showed high specificity and sensitivity. Three chains linked to CMV were shown in vitro to be specific for CMV antigens. Cytomegalovirus-associated status was assigned to some 180 TCR beta chains.

The TCR comes from a woman aged 18-29 years in good health and CMV-seropositive. Sequenced: PBMCs.

The CDR3 DNA reads as TGCGCCAGCAGCTTGGAATGGGCCTCCTACGAGCAGTACTTC. It translates to CASSLEWASYEQYF. This chain connects TRBV5-1 to TRBJ2-7; D call uncertain. Trimming stripped 0 bases from V and 0 bases from J, with 7 bases between. Germline assignment: CDR1 SGHRS and CDR2 YFSETQ. The CDR3 loop spans 14 amino acids.